In its sample, the clone carrying this T cell receptor (beta chain) was seen many times. CD45RO-negative CD8 cells positively selected for CCR7 made up the naive population, which excluded terminally differentiated effector memory CD45RA+ cells. This entry is derived from a study of shared clonotypes between healthy human individuals. Here immunoSEQ multiplex PCR was the method, and the copy in TCRdb shows in-frame clones only, minus some. The sample lists about 700,000 clones, under 95% seen once, with about 24% in the top ten. This CDR3 spans 17 amino acids. Trimming removed 4 bases at V and 0 bases at J, with 13 bases between. CDR1 and CDR2 from the germline V gene are MDHEN and SYDVKM.

The sample taken for sequencing was naive CD8+ T cells sorted from blood. This chain uses TRBV28 with TRBJ2-6, with D hard to call. This clonotype was sampled from a man aged 25-45 years in good health. CDR3 protein: CASSSPTATSGANVLTF. CDR3 coding DNA: TGTGCCAGCAGTTCACCGACTGCTACCTCTGGGGCCAACGTCCTGACTTTC.